Detailed here is one T cell receptor beta chain. The CDR3 totals 17 residues. CDR1 is SGHVS, CDR2 FQNEAQ, per germline. V lost 5 bases, J lost 2 bases, and 12 bases stayed unmatched. The source of the sample is a study of shared clonotypes between healthy human individuals. Study context: The donors, a couple of women and three men, were aged 18 to 49.

It was at deep level that the assay was run. Amplification in unsorted PBMC replicate PCRs started from approximately 300 ng DNA, which equals 30,000 to 35,000 T cell genomes. The repertoire was sequenced with immunoSEQ multiplex PCR; TCRdb's copy has only in-frame clones and lacks some. The sample lists hundreds of thousands of clones; roughly 80% were seen once. The sample taken for sequencing was PBMCs. The chain joins TRBV7-8 to TRBJ2-3; TRBD2 matches at 8 bases. The TCR comes from a woman aged 40 to 50 in good health. Some clones in this sample may be carry-over from other donors' samples. The CDR3 coding sequence is TGTGCCAGCAGCCCACAACGGGCGGGAGGAAACACAGATACGCAGTATTTT. Encoded protein: CASSPQRAGGNTDTQYF. Full variable domain (missing parts from reference TRBV7-8 and TRBJ2-3): GAGVSQSPRYKVAKRGQDVALRCDPISGHVSLFWYQQALGQGPEFLTYFQNEAQLDKSGLPSDRFFAERPEGSVSTLKIQRTQQEDSAVYLCASSPQRAGGNTDTQYFGPGTRLTVL.